The clone carrying this T cell receptor (beta chain) was observed a few times. Its antigen remains unknown. The sample originates from a study of early T cells in non-severe SARS-CoV-2 infection. Overall study: The study sequenced bulk RNA from unsorted whole blood, with chains unpaired. Notes on the study in general: Anti-spike CD8 responses were favored in VDJdb matching, and private and CD4 specificities were missed.

V lost 6 bases to trimming and J lost 5 bases; unmatched junction nucleotides: 6. Germline lookup yields CDR1 MNHEY and CDR2 SVGAGI. The CDR3 consists of 15 residues. Molecules of cDNA were individually given unique molecular identifiers that were attached to them. TCRdb re-analysed the 5' RACE reads in MiXCR, keeping a single row per CDR3 protein. The data hold 30,000 to 45,000 distinct CDR3 sequences, with nearly 10% observed a single time. The receptor was isolated from an adult who was a healthcare worker with PCR-confirmed SARS-CoV-2 infection or an uninfected control (not recorded which). The V and J genes are TRBV6-5 and TRBJ2-2, with 10 positions matching TRBD2. The sequencing sample was made of whole blood. This CDR3 reads CASSSRTSGTGELFF. The CDR3 nucleotides read TGTGCCAGCAGCTCCCGGACTAGCGGTACCGGGGAGCTGTTTTTT.